The 28 T cell receptor beta chains below were found in one sample sequenced in a study of shared clonotypes between healthy human individuals. Terminally differentiated effector memory CD45RA+ cells were left out of the naive CD8 fraction, which was CD45RO-negative and positively selected for CCR7. TCRdb's table, derived via immunoSEQ multiplex PCR, lists solely in-frame clones and lacks some. The repertoire holds hundreds of thousands of clones, with about 91% as singletons. The sequencing input was naive CD8+ T cells sorted from blood. The receptors shown here come from a man aged 25-45 years in good health.

The chain recombines TRBV11-3 with TRBJ2-2, with 7 bases identical to TRBD1. V gave up 5 bases and J gave up 4 bases; unmatched junction bases: 10. There are 16 residues in the CDR3. Germline-derived CDR1 and CDR2 are SGHNT and YENEEA. The CDR3 DNA reads TGTGCCAGCAGCCAGACAGGGTGGGCGAGCACCGGGGAGCTGTTTTTT. Protein product: CASSQTGWASTGELFF.

The rearrangement uses TRBV5-1 and TRBJ2-3, with 8 nucleotides matching TRBD1. This CDR3 has 15 amino acids. Germline values: CDR1 SGHRS, CDR2 YFSETQ. The trim removed 4 bases at V and 4 bases at J, leaving 8 bases unmatched. The CDR3 nucleotides are TGCGCCAGCAGCGTAAACCAGGGGGCGGCAGATACGCAGTATTTT. Residues: CASSVNQGAADTQYF.

V usage is TRBV19 and J usage is TRBJ2-7, with 11 bases matching TRBD2. The CDR3 extends over 14 amino acids. V lost 8 bases to trimming and J lost 2 bases; unmatched junction nucleotides: 5. Germline CDR1 and CDR2: LNHDA and SQIVND (reference sequence). The CDR3 sequence is CASSGTSGPYEQYF. CDR3 in DNA: TGTGCCAGTTCCGGGACTAGCGGCCCCTACGAGCAGTACTTC.

The chain couples TRBV7-9 to TRBJ2-3; no definite D call. CDR3 length: 16 residues. Trimming removed 8 bases from V and 4 bases from J, with 22 bases in between. Germline-derived CDR1 and CDR2 are SEHNR and FQNEAQ (reference sequence). The CDR3 DNA reads as TGTGCCAGCTACCATGCAGCGTCTACTTCTTCAGATACGCAGTATTTT. Amino acid sequence: CASYHAASTSSDTQYF.

This chain links TRBV29-1 with TRBJ2-1, with TRBD2 matching 8 bases. Germline assignment: CDR1 SQVTM and CDR2 ANQGSEA. The CDR3 consists of 14 residues. Trimming cost V 4 bases and J 9 bases; bases outside gene matches: 11. This CDR3 reads CSVVREGRNAEQFF. The CDR3, as DNA: TGCAGCGTTGTTCGGGAGGGCCGAAACGCTGAGCAGTTCTTC.

The rearrangement uses TRBV10-2 and TRBJ2-7, with a weak D call TRBD1 (6 bases). Between the trimmed V and J ends, which lost 6 bases and 3 bases, there was a span of 15 bases. Germline-derived CDR1 and CDR2 are WSHSY and SAAADI. There are 14 residues in the CDR3. CDR3 sequence (DNA): TGCGCCAGCAGGCAGACAGGACAGAACTACGAGCAGTACTTC. Translation gives CASRQTGQNYEQYF.

In DNA form, the CDR3 reads TGTGCCAGCAGCTTATATGCGGCAGGGAGGGCAGATACGCAGTATTTT. It is translated as CASSLYAAGRADTQYF. The chain employs TRBV7-7 and TRBJ2-3; TRBD2 aligns across 7 bases. The CDR3 extends over 16 amino acids. Per the germline V gene, CDR1 is SSHAT and CDR2 is FNYEAQ (reference sequence). The trim removed 2 bases at V and 4 bases at J, leaving 9 bases unmatched.

This chain uses TRBV7-9 with TRBJ2-3, with 7 bases aligning to TRBD2. V was pared by 3 bases and J by 4 bases, with 13 bases of the junction left unmatched. The CDR3 is made up of 17 amino acids. Germline loops: CDR1 SEHNR, CDR2 FQNEAQ (reference sequence). The CDR3 loop reads CASSFSSLAENPDTQYF. For the CDR3, the DNA is TGTGCCAGCAGCTTTTCTAGTCTAGCGGAGAACCCAGATACGCAGTATTTT.

The genes are TRBV28 and TRBJ2-7; 14 nucleotides align to TRBD2. The junction had 8 bases not matched to a gene; V was cut back by 7 bases and J by 6 bases. This CDR3 is 15 amino acids long. Germline-derived CDR1 and CDR2 are MDHEN and SYDVKM. This CDR3 is CASNPVGLAGAEQYF. The CDR3 DNA sequence: TGTGCCAGCAATCCGGTGGGACTAGCGGGAGCCGAGCAGTACTTC.

Ten or more counts support this clone. The genes are TRBV2 and TRBJ2-7, with 11 bases lining up with TRBD2. The junction had 7 bases not matched to a gene; V was cut back by 3 bases and J by 3 bases. Germline CDR1 is SNHLY and CDR2 is FYNNEI. The CDR3 totals 16 residues. This chain's CDR3 is CASSDTSGSIHYEQYF. DNA for the CDR3: TGTGCCAGCAGTGATACTAGCGGGAGCATCCACTACGAGCAGTACTTC.

The chain employs TRBV15 and TRBJ2-1, with unresolved D. Germline CDR1 reads LNHNV; CDR2 reads YYDKDF (reference sequence). V lost 0 bases and J 7 bases, leaving 7 bases between the germline ends. This CDR3 contains 13 residues. CDR3 bases: TGTGCCACCAGCAGAGATCGTGGGAATGAGCAGTTCTTC. Amino acids: CATSRDRGNEQFF.

The J gene is TRBJ1-5, the V gene TRBV27, with D perhaps TRBD1 (6 bases). The CDR3 is 15 amino acids. Trimming left V 3 bases short and J 2 bases short, with 11 bases between. Germline values: CDR1 MNHEY, CDR2 SMNVEV (reference sequence). CDR3 region: CASSFRTDGNQPQHF. CDR3 sequence (DNA): TGTGCCAGCAGTTTTCGGACAGATGGCAATCAGCCCCAGCATTTT.

This clone was recorded once. The V call is TRBV7-2, the J call TRBJ2-7; D could derive from TRBD1 or TRBD2 (5 bases each). The CDR3 covers 14 residues. V lost 8 bases and J lost 4, with 18 bases in between. Germline V CDR1 and CDR2: SGHTA, FQGNSA. The CDR3 bases are TGTGCCAGCGGAAGACGGGACGTACGGTACGAGCAGTACTTC. This sequence encodes CASGRRDVRYEQYF.

V is TRBV29-1 and J is TRBJ2-3, with TRBD2 matching 10 bases. The germline gives CDR1 SQVTM, CDR2 ANQGSEA. This CDR3 has 17 residues. V lost 5 bases and J lost 4; bases outside the gene matches: 15. CDR3 residues: CSVSGEASGSFADTQYF. The CDR3 DNA sequence: TGCAGCGTTTCAGGGGAAGCTAGCGGGAGTTTTGCAGATACGCAGTATTTT.

The CDR3 protein is CASSQETPRSGANVLTF. The CDR3 nucleotides are TGCGCCAGCAGCCAAGAGACGCCTCGCTCTGGGGCCAACGTCCTGACTTTC. The V and J genes are TRBV4-3 and TRBJ2-6; no clear D gene. Germline CDR1 is LGHNA and CDR2 is YSLEER. CDR3 length equals 17 residues. Trimming took off 0 bases at V and 0 bases at J, with 9 bases between the two ends.

The CDR3 DNA reads as TGCAGCGTTGACCCCTCCGACGGGACCCAGTACTTC. It codes for CSVDPSDGTQYF. The chain couples TRBV29-1 to TRBJ2-5; D remains ambiguous. The CDR3 sequence is 12 residues long. The V gene lost 3 bases and the J gene lost 7 bases, with 12 bases spanning the gap. Germline CDR1 and CDR2: SQVTM and ANQGSEA.

The CDR3 is CASSIVDLGQELYPSYNEQFF. The CDR3 DNA reads TGTGCCAGTAGTATAGTAGATTTGGGACAGGAGCTTTACCCGTCCTACAATGAGCAGTTCTTC. The chain uses TRBV19 and TRBJ2-1; TRBD1 agrees at 8 bases. Germline CDR1 and CDR2: LNHDA and SQIVND (reference sequence). With 1 base clipped from V and 1 base from J, the junction kept 18 bases outside the gene matches. This CDR3 spans 21 amino acids.

The chain couples TRBV6-5 to TRBJ2-1, with TRBD1 matching 7 bases. The germline V gene encodes CDR1 MNHEY and CDR2 SVGAGI. The CDR3 contains 15 residues. V lost 5 bases, J lost 3 bases, and 7 bases stayed unmatched. CDR3 residues: CASSTTGASYNEQFF. Written as DNA, the CDR3 is TGTGCCAGCAGTACAACAGGGGCAAGCTACAATGAGCAGTTCTTC.

This clone was detected once. The sample contains more than one DNA sequence encoding this CDR3. The J gene is TRBJ1-1, the V gene TRBV7-9, with D unclear. Looked up from germline, CDR1 is SEHNR and CDR2 is FQNEAQ (reference sequence). The CDR3 contains 12 residues. Deletions cut 6 bases from V and 2 bases from J, with 7 bases between. CDR3 sequence: CASSLINTEAFF. The CDR3, as DNA: TGTGCCAGCAGTCTTATTAACACTGAAGCTTTCTTT.

The genes are TRBV11-2 and TRBJ2-3, with TRBD2 identical over 11 bases. The CDR3 extends over 18 amino acids. Germline V gene lookup returns CDR1 SGHAT and CDR2 FQNNGV. The J segment lost 2 bases and the V segment lost 5 bases, leaving 12 bases of the junction unmatched. CDR3 amino acids: CASSLLAGEGLDTDTQYF. CDR3 DNA: TGTGCCAGCAGCCTACTAGCGGGAGAGGGGTTAGACACAGATACGCAGTATTTT.

This clone was detected a few times. The chain has TRBV7-8 and TRBJ2-7; D remains ambiguous. The CDR3 extends over 13 amino acids. The germline gives CDR1 SGHVS, CDR2 FQNEAQ. V lost 5 bases and J lost 3, with 11 bases in between. This CDR3 is CASSASTRYEQYF. The CDR3 DNA is TGTGCCAGCAGCGCTTCGACTCGCTACGAGCAGTACTTC.

The V call is TRBV6-1, the J call TRBJ2-1; D gene ambiguous. There are 14 residues in the CDR3. CDR1 MNHNS and CDR2 SASEGT come from the germline V gene. The V end lost 3 bases, the J end lost 3 bases, and 9 bases lay between the germline ends. CDR3 DNA: TGTGCCAGCAGTGACAGAACAGTCTACAATGAGCAGTTCTTC. As protein: CASSDRTVYNEQFF.

This clone was seen only once. For the CDR3, the DNA is TGTGCCAGCAGTTTAGGCCCCGAGGCTGACTATGGCTACACCTTC. Translated: CASSLGPEADYGYTF. The genes are TRBV27 and TRBJ1-2; D is undetermined. Looked up from germline, CDR1 is MNHEY and CDR2 is SMNVEV (reference sequence). The CDR3 length is 15 residues. Trimming stripped 2 bases from V and 3 bases from J, with 13 bases between.

V usage is TRBV7-3 and J usage is TRBJ1-2, with 8 bases aligning to TRBD1. The ends lost 2 bases at V and 7 bases at J; junction bases unmatched: 3. Looked up from germline, CDR1 is SGHTA and CDR2 is FQGTGA. The CDR3 sequence is 13 residues long. In DNA, the CDR3 is TGTGCCAGCAGCTTAGGGGACAGGACTGGCTACACCTTC. Translation gives CASSLGDRTGYTF. Filled out from reference TRBV7-3 and TRBJ1-2, the complete variable domain reads GAGVSQTPSNKVTEKGKYVELRCDPISGHTALYWYRQSLGQGPEFLIYFQGTGAADDSGLPNDRFFAVRPEGSVSTLKIQRTERGDSAVYLCASSLGDRTGYTFGSGTRLTVV.

The J gene is TRBJ2-4, the V gene TRBV2; D not resolved. Trimming took off 8 bases at V and 1 base at J, with 6 bases between the two ends. In germline, CDR1 is SNHLY, CDR2 FYNNEI. The CDR3 has 12 amino acids. The CDR3: CASGRAKNIQYF. CDR3 nucleotides: TGTGCCAGCGGGCGCGCCAAAAACATTCAGTACTTC.

CDR3: CASSWTGSGRITDTQYF. The CDR3 DNA reads TGTGCCAGCAGCTGGACTGGGTCGGGGCGGATCACAGATACGCAGTATTTT. The rearrangement joins TRBV5-4 to TRBJ2-3; the D gene could be TRBD1 or TRBD2 (5 bases each). Germline assignment: CDR1 SGHNT and CDR2 YYREEE (reference sequence). The CDR3 is made up of 17 amino acids. The V gene lost 3 bases and the J gene lost 2 bases, with 19 bases spanning the gap.

The chain is built from TRBV27 and TRBJ1-5, with 7 positions matching TRBD1. CDR1 is MNHEY and CDR2 is SMNVEV in the germline V gene (reference sequence). The CDR3 extends over 16 amino acids. Losses at the gene ends were 6 bases for V and 5 bases for J; bases not matched to a gene: 13. For the CDR3, the DNA is TGTGCCAGCAGCCCGCAGGGGGGACTTTTTGATCAGCCCCAGCATTTT. It specifies CASSPQGGLFDQPQHF.

In the case of this clone: In the same sample, other DNA sequences code for this CDR3. V is TRBV29-1 and J is TRBJ2-3; 7 bases match TRBD2. V lost 1 base and J lost 2; bases outside the gene matches: 6. Per the germline V gene, CDR1 is SQVTM and CDR2 is ANQGSEA. This CDR3 region has 15 residues. CDR3 sequence (DNA): TGCAGCGTTGAAGGTACTAGCGCTTACACAGATACGCAGTATTTT. Protein: CSVEGTSAYTDTQYF.